This entry lists 18 T cell receptor beta chains sequenced from one sample in a study of T cell repertoires in cytomegalovirus infection. Their cognate antigens are unknown. In TCRdb, the reads were re-called with MiXCR into one record per CDR3 protein. The top ten hold 15% to 20% of the sample, which has hundreds of thousands of distinct CDR3 sequences, 33% seen once. Material: cultured PBMCs, obtained from culture after CMV antigen stimulation. These receptors originate from a human donor in good health (CMV status not recorded). Some clones in this sample may be carry-over from other donors' samples.

The chain links TRBV6-2 or TRBV6-3 to TRBJ2-5; 8 bases line up with TRBD2. The germline CDR1 and CDR2 sequences are MNHEY and SVGEGT. The CDR3 is 16 amino acids. Germline trimming cut 2 bases from V and 4 bases from J; bases unmatched to any gene: 9. The DNA of the CDR3 is TGTGCCAGCAGTTACCGCGCGGGAGGTATAAGAGAGACCCAGTACTTC. Translation gives CASSYRAGGIRETQYF.

The CDR3, as DNA: TGTGCCAGCAGCTTGGACTTGGGGACCGGGGAGCTGTTTTTT. It codes for CASSLDLGTGELFF. The V gene is TRBV11-2, the J gene TRBJ2-2, with D perhaps TRBD2 (5 bases). Germline-derived CDR1 and CDR2 are SGHAT and FQNNGV. The V and J ends lost 3 bases and 5 bases respectively, with 10 bases between them. The CDR3 is 14 residues long.

This sequence joins TRBV12-3 or TRBV12-4 and TRBJ1-4, with D hard to call. The CDR3 totals 13 residues. Trimming took 8 bases from V and 5 from J, leaving 12 bases between them. CDR3 protein: CASGRAANEKLFF. CDR3 nucleotide sequence: TGTGCCAGCGGCCGGGCAGCAAATGAAAAACTGTTTTTT.

This clonotype turned up a few times. V and J are TRBV3-1 and TRBJ1-1; D is undetermined. The CDR3 is made up of 15 amino acids. Germline V CDR1 and CDR2: LGHDT, YNNKEL (reference sequence). V shed 1 base and J shed 1 base, with 10 bases lying between them. The CDR3 coding sequence is TGTGCCAGCAGCCAAGTGGTCTTCGCGAACACTGAAGCTTTCTTT. This translates into CASSQVVFANTEAFF.

The V gene is TRBV12-3 or TRBV12-4, the J gene TRBJ1-1; 9 positions agree with TRBD1. CDR3 length equals 13 residues. Trimming removed 3 bases from V and 8 bases from J; junction bases left unmatched: 4. CDR3 nucleotides: TGTGCCAGCAGTTTCGCGGACAGGGGAGAAGCTTTCTTT. Protein: CASSFADRGEAFF.

In DNA form, the CDR3 reads TGCGCCAGCAGCTTGGCACTAGCGGGAAATGAGCAGTTCTTC. This sequence encodes CASSLALAGNEQFF. This rearrangement joins TRBV5-1 to TRBJ2-1, with TRBD2 matching over 10 bases. J gave up 7 bases and V 0 bases, and 1 base lay outside the gene matches. Germline V gene sequence: CDR1 SGHRS, CDR2 YFSETQ. The CDR3 is 14 amino acids.

The chain recombines TRBV4-1 with TRBJ2-7, with D hard to call. The V end lost 0 bases, the J end lost 2 bases, and 5 bases lay between the germline ends. The CDR3 contains 13 residues. The germline V gene has CDR1 MGHRA and CDR2 YSYEKL. CDR3 sequence reads: CASSQEVTYEQYF. The DNA of the CDR3 is TGCGCCAGCAGCCAAGAAGTGACCTACGAGCAGTACTTC.

The sample holds one count of this clonotype. One end of the junction is discordant with germline, which a read error may explain. V is TRBV29-1 and J is TRBJ2-7; D could derive from TRBD1 or TRBD2 (5 bases each). The germline gives CDR1 SQVTM, CDR2 ANQGSEA. The CDR3 has 11 amino acids. The CDR3: CSVEEASGRHF. As DNA, the CDR3 is TGCAGCGTTGAAGAAGCCTCGGGACGGCACTTC.

This clonotype was seen more than once but under ten times. The V call is TRBV2, the J call TRBJ2-1; 9 bases are shared with TRBD1. The CDR3 runs 14 residues. CDR1 SNHLY and CDR2 FYNNEI come from the germline V gene. With 5 bases clipped from V and 7 bases from J, the junction kept 6 bases outside the gene matches. CDR3 bases: TGTGCCAGCAGTCTACAGGGGGCTGGTAATGAGCAGTTCTTC. Translating it yields CASSLQGAGNEQFF.

In its sample, this clonotype was seen a few times. Sequence at one end of the junction differs from germline and may be a read error. CDR3 in amino acids: CASSPTAAGQQETQYF. Here the CDR3 DNA reads TGTGCTAGCAGTCCCACGGCGGCGGGTCAGCAGGAGACCCAGTACTTC. The chain combines TRBV7-7 with TRBJ2-5, with a possible D match to TRBD2 (5 bases). The CDR3 loop spans 16 amino acids. CDR1 SSHAT and CDR2 FNYEAQ come from the germline V gene (reference sequence).

CDR3 sequence: CASSNSLAQGEQFF. The CDR3 nucleotides are TGTGCCAGCAGTAATTCACTAGCGCAAGGGGAGCAGTTCTTC. This sequence joins TRBV5-6 and TRBJ2-1; 7 bases map to TRBD2. The CDR3 is 14 residues long. V lost 5 bases, J lost 10 bases, and 12 bases stayed unmatched. CDR1 SGHDT and CDR2 YYEEEE come from the germline V gene.

This clonotype showed up many times. This sequence joins TRBV7-2 and TRBJ2-4; D is unresolved. This CDR3 spans 16 amino acids. From germline, CDR1 is SGHTA and CDR2 FQGNSA. Trimming shortened V by 1 base and J by 0 bases, and 10 bases separated the two germline ends. CDR3 region: CASSLVIPLAKNIQYF. The CDR3 DNA sequence: TGTGCCAGCAGCTTAGTCATCCCACTAGCCAAAAACATTCAGTACTTC.

The rearrangement links TRBV19 to TRBJ1-2, with D possibly being TRBD1 (6 bases). Per the germline V gene, CDR1 is LNHDA and CDR2 is SQIVND (reference sequence). The CDR3 has 16 amino acids. V lost 3 bases and J 4 bases, leaving 18 bases between the germline ends. The CDR3, as DNA: TGTGCCAGTAGTATGGGGGGGGCGCGGGGACTCTATGGCTACACCTTC. Its protein product is CASSMGGARGLYGYTF.

This clonotype appeared a few times. In DNA, the CDR3 is TGCGCCAGCAGCTTGGCCATAGCTAGCGGGAGGATCGATGAGCAGTTCTTC. This encodes CASSLAIASGRIDEQFF. V usage is TRBV5-1 and J usage is TRBJ2-1; 11 bases line up with TRBD2. The junction had 10 bases not matched to a gene; V was cut back by 0 bases and J by 8 bases. This CDR3 has 17 amino acids. Germline CDR1 is SGHRS and CDR2 is YFSETQ.

This clonotype has only a few counts. The chain couples TRBV12-3 or TRBV12-4 to TRBJ1-2; D remains unclear. Trimming pared 3 bases from V and 8 bases from J, leaving 10 bases between. CDR3 size: 12 residues. The CDR3 loop reads CASSFSATGYTF. DNA of the CDR3: TGTGCCAGCAGTTTTTCCGCTACCGGCTACACCTTC.

This chain joins TRBV2 and TRBJ2-7; weak D call: TRBD1 (5 bases). The CDR3 is made up of 13 amino acids. In germline, CDR1 is SNHLY, CDR2 FYNNEI. Trimming took off 8 bases at V and 2 bases at J, with 13 bases between the two ends. CDR3 sequence reads: CASENRITYEQYV. CDR3 DNA sequence: TGTGCCAGCGAGAACAGGATCACCTACGAGCAGTACGTC.

The rearrangement links TRBV7-9 to TRBJ2-5, with a weak D call TRBD1 (5 bases). This CDR3 is 13 amino acids long. Germline assignment: CDR1 SEHNR and CDR2 FQNEAQ (reference sequence). V gave up 5 bases and J gave up 7 bases, with 14 bases separating them. CDR3 bases: TGTGCCAGCAGCCCGGCAGGGTTGGCGACCCAGTACTTC. Translation gives CASSPAGLATQYF.

The V call is TRBV24-1, the J call TRBJ2-2; no definite D call. Germline CDR1 is KGHDR and CDR2 is SFDVKD. This CDR3 comprises 17 residues. Trimming stripped 3 bases from V and 5 bases from J, with 18 bases between. CDR3 region: CATSDDHGQGRTGELFF. The CDR3 DNA reads TGTGCCACCAGTGATGACCACGGGCAAGGAAGGACCGGGGAGCTGTTTTTT.